One and the same sample provided the 25 T cell receptor beta chains below, sequenced in a study of blood T cell repertoires in COVID-19 (dated by TCRdb to the early 2020s). Preparation of the library involved the immunoSEQ multiplex PCR assay. TCRdb stores this immuneACCESS table with in-frame sequences only. Part of the clones is absent; in the studies checked, under half of the shortfall reflects unresolved V genes, and no reason is known for the rest. For this sample there are over 150,000 clones; roughly 83% appear just once. Of the sample, roughly 2.9% falls within the top ten clones. The sequenced material came from peripheral blood. The origin of the receptors is a woman aged 55-69 years with acute or convalescent COVID-19.

This rearrangement joins TRBV10-3 to TRBJ2-5; D perhaps matches TRBD2 (6 bases). V shed 0 bases and J shed 5 bases, with 19 bases lying between them. The CDR3 has 17 residues. Germline CDR1 ENHRY, CDR2 SYGVKD. For the CDR3, the DNA is TGTGCCATCAGTGAGTCTCGGAGGGTAGAAGCCTGGGAGACCCAGTACTTC. It encodes CAISESRRVEAWETQYF.

This clone has a single count. V usage is TRBV5-1 and J usage is TRBJ1-2; 11 nucleotides agree with TRBD1. With 4 bases clipped from V and 5 bases from J, the junction kept 7 bases outside the gene matches. Germline-derived CDR1 and CDR2 are SGHRS and YFSETQ. This CDR3 has 15 residues. For the CDR3, the DNA is TGCGCCAGCAGCACCGGGACAGGGGGTTGGTATGGCTACACCTTC. Its translation is CASSTGTGGWYGYTF.

The V gene is TRBV6-5, the J gene TRBJ1-2, with D perhaps matching TRBD1 (6 bases). Germline V gene lookup returns CDR1 MNHEY and CDR2 SVGAGI. This CDR3 is 14 amino acids long. Trimming stripped 6 bases from V and 2 bases from J, with 13 bases between. The CDR3 region is CASRKRGGNYGYTF. DNA of the CDR3: TGTGCCAGCAGGAAAAGGGGGGGCAACTATGGCTACACCTTC.

This clone was recorded once. V usage is TRBV6-5 and J usage is TRBJ2-7, with 8 bases identical to TRBD2. This CDR3 contains 15 residues. J gave up 1 base and V 5 bases, and 7 bases lay outside the gene matches. CDR1 is MNHEY, CDR2 SVGAGI, per germline. CDR3 protein: CASSPIAGGSYEQYF. Written as DNA, the CDR3 is TGTGCCAGCAGTCCTATCGCGGGGGGATCCTACGAGCAGTACTTC.

The chain has TRBV6-6 and TRBJ2-2, with D unresolved. CDR1 and CDR2 (germline): MNHNY, SVGAGI (reference sequence). This CDR3 comprises 11 residues. V was trimmed by 9 bases and J by 4 bases, leaving 6 bases between them. CDR3 in amino acids: CASAGTGELFF. The DNA for the CDR3 is TGTGCCAGTGCAGGCACCGGGGAGCTGTTTTTT.

The V and J genes are TRBV27 and TRBJ1-6; no clear D gene. The V gene's germline CDR1 is MNHEY and CDR2 SMNVEV (reference sequence). V lost 1 base and J 8 bases, leaving 15 bases between the germline ends. The CDR3 covers 16 residues. The CDR3: CASSLFPGIGDSPLHF. CDR3 coding DNA: TGTGCCAGCAGTTTATTCCCGGGGATCGGGGATTCACCCCTCCACTTT.

The chain uses TRBV3-1 (or the pseudogene TRBV3-2) and TRBJ2-3, with TRBD2 matching 9 bases. The CDR3 runs 17 residues. Losses at the gene ends were 4 bases for V and 1 base for J; bases not matched to a gene: 9. Germline V gives CDR1 LGHDT, CDR2 YNNKEL (reference sequence). CDR3 loop: CASSLFNSGGGTDTQYF. CDR3 nucleotide sequence: TGTGCCAGCAGCCTGTTCAATAGCGGGGGCGGCACAGATACGCAGTATTTT.

A note on this clone: Within the sample, other DNA sequences also encode this same CDR3. This rearrangement joins TRBV28 to TRBJ2-5, with D possibly matching TRBD1 (6 bases). The germline gives CDR1 MDHEN, CDR2 SYDVKM. This CDR3 contains 13 residues. Trimming shortened V by 2 bases and J by 4 bases, and 8 bases separated the two germline ends. In DNA form, the CDR3 reads TGTGCCAGCAGTTTACAGGGGTCAGAGACCCAGTACTTC. Translated: CASSLQGSETQYF.

The gene calls are TRBV5-8 and TRBJ1-5; TRBD1 is a possible D gene (6 bases). CDR1 SGHTS and CDR2 YDEGEE come from the germline V gene. The CDR3 is 13 amino acids. V shed 3 bases and J shed 11 bases, with 15 bases lying between them. This CDR3 is CASSSGGPRAQHF. For the CDR3, the DNA is TGTGCCAGCAGCTCGGGGGGCCCCAGGGCCCAGCATTTT.

There are a few counts of this clone. The chain uses TRBV11-2 and TRBJ1-2; TRBD1 matches 9 bases. Germline CDR1 reads SGHAT; CDR2 reads FQNNGV. The CDR3 consists of 15 residues. The V gene end was trimmed by 5 bases and the J gene end by 4 bases; junction bases not matched to a gene: 8. The CDR3 protein is CASSRDRVQAYGYTF. CDR3 coding DNA: TGTGCCAGCAGCCGGGACAGGGTGCAGGCCTATGGCTACACCTTC. The whole variable domain, remainder taken from reference TRBV11-2 and TRBJ1-2, is EAGVAQSPRYKIIEKRQSVAFWCNPISGHATLYWYQQILGQGPKLLIQFQNNGVVDDSQLPKDRFSAERLKGVDSTLKIQPAKLEDSAVYLCASSRDRVQAYGYTFGSGTRLTVV.

The V gene is TRBV10-3, the J gene TRBJ2-4; 7 bases fit TRBD1. The CDR3 is 16 amino acids. J was trimmed by 0 bases and V by 5 bases; bases with no gene match: 7. CDR1 and CDR2 from the germline V gene are ENHRY and SYGVKD. CDR3 protein: CAISPSGTVAKNIQYF. In DNA, the CDR3 is TGTGCCATCAGTCCTTCCGGGACAGTAGCCAAAAACATTCAGTACTTC.

This clone was picked up one time. V gene TRBV28 combines with J gene TRBJ2-2, with D possibly being TRBD1 (6 bases). CDR3 length equals 14 residues. Trimming stripped 6 bases from V and 2 bases from J, with 10 bases between. CDR1 MDHEN and CDR2 SYDVKM come from the germline V gene. The CDR3 sequence: CASRLTGNTGELFF. CDR3 coding DNA: TGTGCCAGCAGACTGACAGGAAACACCGGGGAGCTGTTTTTT.

This chain links TRBV6-2 or TRBV6-3 with TRBJ1-1, with D possibly TRBD1 on 5 matching bases. The V end was cut by 6 bases, the J end by 11 bases, with 25 bases between. There are 15 residues in the CDR3. The V gene's germline CDR1 is MNHEY and CDR2 SVGEGT. The CDR3 reads CASSAENSRGRRAFF. CDR3 DNA: TGTGCCAGCAGCGCAGAAAATTCTAGGGGTCGGCGGGCTTTCTTT.

The chain joins TRBV18 to TRBJ1-6; 9 bases align to TRBD1. There are 15 residues in the CDR3. With V trimmed by 4 bases and J by 3 bases, 1 base remained unmatched. CDR1 is KGHSH and CDR2 is LQKENI in the germline V gene. CDR3 in amino acids: CASSRTGDYNSPLHF. The CDR3, as DNA: TGTGCCAGCTCACGGACAGGGGACTATAATTCACCCCTCCACTTT.

This clone was picked up one time. J is TRBJ2-7 and V is TRBV14, with D hard to call. Looked up from germline, CDR1 is SGHDN and CDR2 is FVKESK. The V gene lost 8 bases and the J gene lost 1 base, with 15 bases spanning the gap. The CDR3 sequence is 14 residues long. CDR3 bases: TGTGCCAGCCAACCACCGAGAGGATCCTACGAGCAGTACTTC. Translated, it gives CASQPPRGSYEQYF.

The V and J genes are TRBV14 and TRBJ2-5, with D unclear. The germline CDR1 and CDR2 sequences are SGHDN and FVKESK. This CDR3 contains 16 residues. The V end was cut by 4 bases, the J end by 5 bases, with 20 bases between. CDR3 amino acids: CASSPLLDGPGETQYF. CDR3 sequence (DNA): TGTGCCAGCAGCCCCCTCTTAGATGGCCCCGGGGAGACCCAGTACTTC.

J is TRBJ2-3 and V is TRBV12-1; the table's D call of TRBD2 was not tested on the DNA. TRBV12-1 is flagged as a pseudogene. CDR3 length: 17 amino acids. The CDR3 sequence: CASSKLHSGGDTDTQYF. The CDR3 DNA follows: TGTGCCAGCAGCAAACTCCATAGCGGGGGGGACACAGATACGCAGTATTTT.

The chain is built from TRBV5-1 and TRBJ2-2; D remains ambiguous. Trimming removed 4 bases from V and 1 base from J, with 11 bases in between. Germline V gives CDR1 SGHRS, CDR2 YFSETQ. This CDR3 comprises 15 residues. In DNA, the CDR3 is TGCGCCAGCAGCAACCGGGTCCTGAACACCGGGGAGCTGTTTTTT. Residues: CASSNRVLNTGELFF. The variable domain in full, with the rest retrieved from reference TRBV5-1 and TRBJ2-2, is KAGVTQTPRYLIKTRGQQVTLSCSPISGHRSVSWYQQTPGQGLQFLFEYFSETQRNKGNFPGRFSGRQFSNSRSEMNVSTLELGDSALYLCASSNRVLNTGELFFGEGSRLTVL.

This chain uses TRBV5-4 with TRBJ1-2; possibly TRBD1 for D (6 bases). The CDR3 has 15 amino acids. Trimming cost V 0 bases and J 3 bases, with 12 bases left between them. Germline V gene data show CDR1 as SGHNT and CDR2 as YYREEE (reference sequence). Written as DNA, the CDR3 is TGTGCCAGCAGCTTGGACAGGGTCTCAGACTATGGCTACACCTTC. Protein: CASSLDRVSDYGYTF.

In DNA, the CDR3 is TGTGCCTCCGGCGGGGGCGGCGATCAGCCCCAGCATTTT. The encoded protein is CASGGGGDQPQHF. The rearrangement joins TRBV12-3 or TRBV12-4 to TRBJ1-5; D might be TRBD1 (6 bases). CDR3 length: 13 residues. Trimming shortened V by 11 bases and J by 5 bases, and 16 bases separated the two germline ends.

This chain links TRBV18 with TRBJ2-6, with TRBD1 identical over 9 bases. The germline V gene encodes CDR1 KGHSH and CDR2 LQKENI. The J segment lost 0 bases and the V segment lost 6 bases, leaving 15 bases of the junction unmatched. This CDR3 has 20 residues. The CDR3 here is CASSPSSGQGVGSGANVLTF. DNA of the CDR3: TGTGCCAGCTCCCCCTCTTCGGGACAGGGTGTGGGCTCTGGGGCCAACGTCCTGACTTTC.

The V call is TRBV7-9, the J call TRBJ1-1; the D gene is possibly TRBD1 (5 bases). The CDR3 loop spans 13 amino acids. Germline V gene lookup returns CDR1 SEHNR and CDR2 FQNEAQ (reference sequence). Trimming pared 3 bases from V and 1 base from J, leaving 6 bases between. CDR3 nucleotides: TGTGCCAGCAGCTTCGGGGGGAACACTGAAGCTTTCTTT. It yields the protein CASSFGGNTEAFF. Based on the CDR3 plus reference TRBV7-9 and TRBJ1-1, the full variable domain is DTGVSQNPRHKITKRGQNVTFRCDPISEHNRLYWYRQTLGQGPEFLTYFQNEAQLEKSRLLSDRFSAERPKGSFSTLEIQRTEQGDSAMYLCASSFGGNTEAFFGQGTRLTVV.

This chain connects TRBV9 to TRBJ2-3; 9 bases fit TRBD2. Germline assignment: CDR1 SGDLS and CDR2 YYNGEE. Trimming at V came to 1 base and at J to 12 bases, leaving 15 bases not matched to a gene. The CDR3 covers 16 residues. The CDR3 DNA is TGTGCCAGCAGCGTAAACAGCGGGGGGTCCCTCCCCGGCCAGTATTTT. Its translation: CASSVNSGGSLPGQYF.

A few counts support this clone. This rearrangement joins TRBV6-2 or TRBV6-3 to TRBJ2-7, with TRBD1 identical over 9 bases. The CDR3 totals 16 residues. The V gene's germline CDR1 is MNHEY and CDR2 SVGEGT. With V trimmed by 6 bases and J by 1 base, 10 bases remained unmatched. This CDR3 reads CASSSQPGQGSYEQYF. CDR3 in DNA: TGTGCCAGCAGCTCACAACCGGGACAGGGATCCTACGAGCAGTACTTC.

The CDR3 DNA reads TGTGCCAGCAGCCAAACCCGGGACACTGAAGCTTTCTTT. It translates to CASSQTRDTEAFF. The J gene is TRBJ1-1, the V gene TRBV25-1; D gene ambiguous. Trimming took off 6 bases at V and 3 bases at J, with 11 bases between the two ends. The CDR3 is 13 residues long. From germline, CDR1 is MGHDK and CDR2 SYGVNS.